This is a list of T cell receptor beta chains from one sample in a study of T-cell reconstitution after alpha-beta-depleted transplantation in children. TCRdb itself ran the PCR reads through MiXCR, one entry per CDR3 protein. The table shows 700,000 to 950,000 distinct CDR3 sequences, with roughly 15% occurring only once. Here the sequenced sample was PBMCs, mostly from graft donor cells, taken 360 days after TCRalphabeta/CD19-depleted stem cell transplant. Receptors originate from a male patient aged 10 to 17 who had a stem cell transplant for acute lymphoblastic leukemia, so the T cells may come from the graft donor. Each CDR3 is given with its conserved first and last residue.

CDR3	length	V	J
CSARGPRATRYRHGYTF	17	TRBV20-1	TRBJ1-2
CASSSDPGEETQYF	14	TRBV7-2	TRBJ2-5
CASPTLSWTEAFF	13	TRBV27	TRBJ1-1
CASSFSSGRPHEQYF	15	TRBV12-3/TRBV12-4	TRBJ2-7
CAFSLWEWDYRSEETQYF	18	TRBV12-3/TRBV12-4	TRBJ2-5
CASSLVKVRGVYSAFF	16	TRBV12-3/TRBV12-4	TRBJ1-1
CASSLVWGEQFF	12	TRBV5-1	TRBJ2-1
CASSLATPGTGNPYPTDTQYF	21	TRBV7-6	TRBJ2-3
CASSLGGSYNEQFF	14	TRBV5-1	TRBJ2-1
CASRLAETYEQYF	13	TRBV2	TRBJ2-7
CASRDRGNGNIQYF	14	TRBV6-1	TRBJ2-4
CASSGSYNEQFF	12	TRBV19	TRBJ2-1
CASSSDAGEQFF	12	TRBV11-2	TRBJ2-1
CSVAGVYNEQFF	12	TRBV29-1	TRBJ2-1
CASSYPQGGTIYEQYF	16	TRBV6-5	TRBJ2-7
CASSQVFDTQYF	12	TRBV4-1	TRBJ2-3
CASSEEPNTEAFF	13	TRBV2	TRBJ1-1
CASSHDRVMNEQYF	14	TRBV6-1	TRBJ2-7
CASSELGTSNIQYF	14	TRBV25-1	TRBJ2-4
CSVWDFPGLTLDEQFF	16	TRBV29-1	TRBJ2-1
CSASGRARDSTRRYF	15	TRBV29-1	TRBJ2-3
CASSLRYGNNEQFF	14	TRBV7-7	TRBJ2-1
CASSSGWLADTGELFF	16	TRBV5-1	TRBJ2-2
CASRLAGEGRNIQYF	15	TRBV5-1	TRBJ2-4
CSARDRRLAGGYYEQYF	17	TRBV20-1	TRBJ2-7
CASSRQMAGRGGELFF	16	TRBV4-2	TRBJ2-2
CASSLANSGIDEQYF	15	TRBV5-1	TRBJ2-7
CSTAGRWASGRLNEQYF	17	TRBV29-1	TRBJ2-7
CASSYTFGLAGIDTQYF	17	TRBV11-2	TRBJ2-3
CSARDRLEGGMAKNIQYF	18	TRBV20-1	TRBJ2-4
CASSVAGTGRYEQYF	15	TRBV2	TRBJ2-7
CASSPAGGSETQYF	14	TRBV28	TRBJ2-5
CASSRQGTGPKGIQYF	16	TRBV3-1	TRBJ2-4
CAISESGQGRYEQYF	15	TRBV10-3	TRBJ2-7
CASSVDSSNTEAFF	14	TRBV7-3	TRBJ1-1
CASRGLWDNRFF	12	TRBV6-2/TRBV6-3	TRBJ2-1
CASSVVPQGTNEKLFF	16	TRBV9	TRBJ1-4
CASSSDGGRDEETQYF	16	TRBV11-2	TRBJ2-5
CASSEAPGVADTQYF	15	TRBV2	TRBJ2-3
CASSPHGVVDEQFF	14	TRBV7-6	TRBJ2-1
CASSLRAGPGEAFF	14	TRBV5-1	TRBJ1-1
CASSHWRETDEQYF	14	TRBV3-1	TRBJ2-7
CASSLLAGVATNEKLFF	17	TRBV5-1	TRBJ1-4
CASGFSLSKGLPLLNTGELFF	21	TRBV12-5	TRBJ2-2
CASIPGLAGGPDTDTQYF	18	TRBV10-2	TRBJ2-3
CATRRGGTESYEQYF	15	TRBV10-3	TRBJ2-7
CSARNSGRLYEQYF	14	TRBV20-1	TRBJ2-7
CASIRGFTEAFF	12	TRBV12-3/TRBV12-4	TRBJ1-1
CASSERGQGAFTGELFF	17	TRBV12-3/TRBV12-4	TRBJ2-2
CASSPSGLAGTNTQYF	16	TRBV18	TRBJ2-3
CASSIQGYEAFF	12	TRBV19	TRBJ1-1
CSARDKGWGGAHYNEQFF	18	TRBV20-1	TRBJ2-1